The 17 T cell receptor beta chains listed next were all sequenced from one sample in a study of control samples from healthy donors and cancer patients. Data came from immunoSEQ multiplex PCR; TCRdb stores just in-frame clones and leaves some out. The table records some 70,000 clones, more than 80% of them present only once. The sequenced sample consisted of blood. These receptors came from a man between 60 and 70 years old in good health.

CDR3 amino acids: CASSLRSGGQGEQYF. CDR3 bases: TGTGCCAGCAGCCTCCGCTCGGGGGGTCAGGGCGAGCAGTACTTC. The J gene is TRBJ2-7, the V gene TRBV7-6; 7 bases align to TRBD2. Trimming at V came to 5 bases and at J to 6 bases, leaving 13 bases not matched to a gene. Germline lookup yields CDR1 SGHVS and CDR2 FNYEAQ. CDR3 length equals 15 residues.

The V gene is TRBV4-3, the J gene TRBJ2-5; possibly TRBD2 for D (6 bases). The DNA end is more similar to TRBJ2-7, so the J call may be wrong. Germline V gives CDR1 LGHNA, CDR2 YSLEER. The CDR3 has 15 amino acids. The CDR3 region has the DNA TGCGCCAGCAGCCGTGAAACCGGGAGCCACTACGAGCAGTACTTC. It encodes CASSRETGSHYEQYF.

This chain links TRBV7-2 with TRBJ2-7, with D perhaps matching TRBD2 (6 bases). V lost 3 bases to trimming and J lost 1 base, with 10 bases between them. The CDR3 totals 14 residues. In germline, CDR1 is SGHTA, CDR2 FQGNSA. CDR3 amino acids: CASSFRDSSYEQYF. In nucleotides, the CDR3 is TGTGCCAGCAGCTTCCGGGACTCTTCCTACGAGCAGTACTTC.

The chain is built from TRBV7-2 and TRBJ1-6; D is ambiguous. The CDR3 extends over 14 amino acids. The germline V gene has CDR1 SGHTA and CDR2 FQGNSA. V was trimmed by 5 bases and J by 3 bases, leaving 8 bases between them. The DNA for the CDR3 is TGTGCCAGCAGCCGTTACAGCTATAATTCACCCCTCCACTTT. It yields the protein CASSRYSYNSPLHF.

This chain connects TRBV5-1 to TRBJ2-2; perhaps TRBD2 as D (6 bases). This CDR3 spans 14 amino acids. Germline V gene sequence: CDR1 SGHRS, CDR2 YFSETQ. Trimming shortened V by 5 bases and J by 0 bases, and 8 bases separated the two germline ends. The CDR3 nucleotides are TGCGCCAGCAGTGCGGGGTCGAACACCGGGGAGCTGTTTTTT. Its translation is CASSAGSNTGELFF.

This clone showed up just a few times. The chain combines TRBV18 with TRBJ2-1; D is undetermined. Germline CDR1 and CDR2: KGHSH and LQKENI. V lost 3 bases and J 8 bases, leaving 5 bases between the germline ends. This CDR3 comprises 11 residues. The DNA of the CDR3 is TGTGCCAGCTCACCGCTTGATGAGCAGTTCTTC. It is translated as CASSPLDEQFF.

The chain uses TRBV11-2 and TRBJ2-5; D is unclear. This CDR3 is built from 13 residues. V lost 0 bases to trimming and J lost 2 bases, with 4 bases between them. Germline CDR1 reads SGHAT; CDR2 reads FQNNGV. The CDR3, as DNA: TGTGCCAGCAGCTTAGAACAGCAAGAGACCCAGTACTTC. This encodes CASSLEQQETQYF.

The V call is TRBV24-1, the J call TRBJ2-5; D gene ambiguous. Trimming stripped 5 bases from V and 2 bases from J, with 8 bases between. The CDR3 contains 13 residues. Looked up from germline, CDR1 is KGHDR and CDR2 is SFDVKD. The CDR3 spells CATSGVAQETQYF. The CDR3 DNA sequence: TGTGCCACCAGTGGGGTGGCTCAAGAGACCCAGTACTTC.

The chain uses TRBV18 and TRBJ2-3, with TRBD2 identical over 12 bases. In germline, CDR1 is KGHSH, CDR2 LQKENI. V lost 6 bases, J lost 5 bases, and 6 bases stayed unmatched. The CDR3 totals 15 residues. CDR3 coding DNA: TGTGCCAGCTCGAGGACTAGCGGGAAGGAAGATACGCAGTATTTT. Amino acid sequence: CASSRTSGKEDTQYF.

The J gene is TRBJ1-3, the V gene TRBV24-1; D not certain. The CDR3 has 14 amino acids. Germline V gives CDR1 KGHDR, CDR2 SFDVKD. Trimming shortened V by 5 bases and J by 2 bases, and 9 bases separated the two germline ends. The CDR3 loop is CATSGSGAGNTIYF. The DNA of the CDR3 is TGTGCCACCAGTGGGTCAGGTGCTGGAAACACCATATATTTT.

This sequence joins TRBV6-5 and TRBJ2-2, with D hard to call. V was clipped by 5 bases and J by 7 bases, with 14 bases between them. This CDR3 has 14 amino acids. Germline CDR1 is MNHEY and CDR2 is SVGAGI. The CDR3 nucleotides are TGTGCCAGCAGTCCCCTAGATTGGGGCGGGGAGCTGTTTTTT. Protein product: CASSPLDWGGELFF.

The chain joins TRBV4-3 to TRBJ1-6, with 7 nucleotides matching TRBD1. J was trimmed by 7 bases and V by 0 bases; bases with no gene match: 6. The length of the CDR3 is 16 residues. From germline, CDR1 is LGHNA and CDR2 YSLEER. The CDR3, as DNA: TGCGCCAGCAGCCAAGAAAGACAGGGAAACAATTCACCCCTCCACTTT. Translation gives CASSQERQGNNSPLHF.

The rearrangement links TRBV6-1 to TRBJ1-1, with TRBD1 identical over 7 bases. Trimming cost V 4 bases and J 1 base; bases outside gene matches: 9. CDR1 is MNHNS and CDR2 is SASEGT in the germline V gene. CDR3 length: 16 amino acids. The CDR3 bases are TGTGCCAGCAGTGCCGTAAAGGGACAGAAGAACACTGAAGCTTTCTTT. Its protein product is CASSAVKGQKNTEAFF.

Points on this clone: The same CDR3 arises from other DNA sequences in this sample as well. The V call is TRBV3-1 (or the pseudogene TRBV3-2), the J call TRBJ2-1; D is perhaps TRBD1 (6 bases). V lost 0 bases and J 12 bases, leaving 21 bases between the germline ends. This CDR3 comprises 16 residues. Germline-derived CDR1 and CDR2 are LGHDT and YNNKEL (reference sequence). The CDR3, as DNA: TGTGCCAGCAGCCAAGATAGGACTTCATCGGGACACGCGCAGTTCTTC. Its protein product is CASSQDRTSSGHAQFF.

V is TRBV9 and J is TRBJ1-6; D possibly corresponds to TRBD1 (5 bases). CDR1 and CDR2 (germline): SGDLS, YYNGEE. Deletions cut 4 bases from V and 8 bases from J, with 13 bases between. CDR3 length equals 14 residues. CDR3 DNA sequence: TGTGCCAGCAGCATCCGGGACGCCTATTCACCCCTCCACTTT. Translating it yields CASSIRDAYSPLHF.

This chain uses TRBV5-1 with TRBJ2-3; tentatively, D is TRBD1 (6 bases). Germline V CDR1 and CDR2: SGHRS, YFSETQ. The CDR3 runs 15 residues. Trimming left V 3 bases short and J 0 bases short, with 11 bases between. The CDR3 DNA is TGCGCCAGCAGCTCACGGACAGAAAGCACAGATACGCAGTATTTT. This sequence encodes CASSSRTESTDTQYF.

The V and J genes are TRBV30 and TRBJ2-7; no definite D call. Germline CDR1 and CDR2: GTSNPN and SVGIG (reference sequence). This CDR3 contains 13 residues. Trimming left V 4 bases short and J 0 bases short, with 10 bases between. CDR3 sequence (DNA): TGTGCCTGGAAAGGGCCCAACTCCTACGAGCAGTACTTC. It specifies CAWKGPNSYEQYF. Variable domain in full (rest from reference TRBV30 and TRBJ2-7): SQTIHQWPATLVQPVGSPLSLECTVEGTSNPNLYWYRQAAGRGLQLLFYSVGIGQISSEVPQNLSASRPQDRQFILSSKKLLLSDSGFYLCAWKGPNSYEQYFGPGTRLTVT.